Presented here are 18 T cell receptor beta chains from one specimen sequenced in a study of blood T cell repertoires in COVID-19. Sequenced by immunoSEQ multiplex PCR; TCRdb stores in-frame clones only, minus some. The sample shows some 300,000 clones, nearly 90% of them seen only once. Sample: PBMCs or T cells enriched from blood (not recorded which). The receptors shown here come from a woman between 45 and 65 years old who had been exposed to COVID-19.

V usage is TRBV5-1 and J usage is TRBJ2-1, with TRBD2 matching over 8 bases. This CDR3 has 15 amino acids. The J segment lost 8 bases and the V segment lost 4 bases, leaving 11 bases of the junction unmatched. The germline V gene encodes CDR1 SGHRS and CDR2 YFSETQ. CDR3 protein: CASSPPGGGSDEQFF. The DNA for the CDR3 is TGCGCCAGCAGCCCCCCGGGGGGGGGCAGCGATGAGCAGTTCTTC.

CDR3 nucleotides: TGTGCCAGCAGGGCGGGACGGTGGAATTCTACGCAGTATTTT. Translated, it gives CASRAGRWNSTQYF. The rearrangement uses TRBV5-4 and TRBJ2-3; the D gene is possibly TRBD2 (6 bases). This CDR3 spans 14 amino acids. Per the germline V gene, CDR1 is SGHNT and CDR2 is YYREEE (reference sequence). Trimming cost V 5 bases and J 8 bases, with 18 bases left between them.

This chain connects TRBV12-3 or TRBV12-4 to TRBJ2-6; D is undetermined. The CDR3 totals 13 residues. V was trimmed by 8 bases and J by 1 base, leaving 6 bases between them. The CDR3 region has the DNA TGTGCCAGCGTCTTGTCTGGGGCCAACGTCCTGACTTTC. It codes for CASVLSGANVLTF.

The rearrangement joins TRBV15 to TRBJ2-7; 11 positions match TRBD2. Per germline, CDR1 LNHNV and CDR2 YYDKDF (reference sequence). The CDR3 spans 16 residues. After removal of 3 bases from V and 2 bases from J, the junction contained 6 bases not matched to a gene. The CDR3 loop is CATSSGLAGDPYEQYF. For the CDR3, the DNA is TGTGCCACCAGCAGCGGACTAGCGGGTGATCCCTACGAGCAGTACTTC.

V usage is TRBV5-4 and J usage is TRBJ1-4; TRBD1 is a possible D gene (5 bases). CDR1 and CDR2 (germline): SGHNT, YYREEE (reference sequence). The CDR3 is 14 amino acids. Trimming removed 7 bases from V and 1 base from J, with 11 bases in between. CDR3 residues: CASALGRTNEKLFF. CDR3 DNA sequence: TGTGCCAGCGCATTGGGGCGAACTAATGAAAAACTGTTTTTT.

This chain joins TRBV5-1 and TRBJ2-1; 9 nucleotides line up with TRBD1. Germline CDR1 SGHRS, CDR2 YFSETQ. The CDR3 loop spans 15 amino acids. The J segment lost 4 bases and the V segment lost 6 bases, leaving 8 bases of the junction unmatched. As DNA, the CDR3 is TGCGCCAGCACCCCATCGGGGACAGGGTACAATGAGCAGTTCTTC. It is translated as CASTPSGTGYNEQFF. Based on the CDR3 plus reference TRBV5-1 and TRBJ2-1, the full variable domain is KAGVTQTPRYLIKTRGQQVTLSCSPISGHRSVSWYQQTPGQGLQFLFEYFSETQRNKGNFPGRFSGRQFSNSRSEMNVSTLELGDSALYLCASTPSGTGYNEQFFGPGTRLTVL.

The genes are TRBV28 and TRBJ1-1; 8 bases match TRBD1. V lost 6 bases to trimming and J lost 3 bases; unmatched junction nucleotides: 9. The CDR3 is made up of 15 amino acids. Germline-derived CDR1 and CDR2 are MDHEN and SYDVKM. CDR3 amino acids: CASSPDREAHTEAFF. CDR3 nucleotides: TGTGCCAGCAGCCCGGACAGGGAGGCACACACTGAAGCTTTCTTT. Full variable domain (remainder filled in from reference TRBV28 and TRBJ1-1): DVKVTQSSRYLVKRTGEKVFLECVQDMDHENMFWYRQDPGLGLRLIYFSYDVKMKEKGDIPEGYSVSREKKERFSLILESASTNQTSMYLCASSPDREAHTEAFFGQGTRLTVV.

The chain links TRBV27 to TRBJ2-3, with 10 bases lining up with TRBD2. Unmatched junction bases numbered 2, after V lost 6 bases and J lost 5 bases. CDR1 is MNHEY, CDR2 SMNVEV, per germline (reference sequence). There are 13 residues in the CDR3. Here the CDR3 reads CASRPSGRDTQYF. DNA for the CDR3: TGTGCCAGCAGACCTAGCGGGAGAGATACGCAGTATTTT.

This clone occurred once. The CDR3 region is CASSESTEAFF. DNA of the CDR3: TGCGCCAGCAGTGAATCGACTGAAGCTTTCTTT. This rearrangement joins TRBV10-1 to TRBJ1-1; D unclear. Trimming stripped 3 bases from V and 5 bases from J, with 4 bases between. Germline V gene sequence: CDR1 WNHNN, CDR2 SYGVQD (reference sequence). The CDR3 covers 11 residues.

V and J are TRBV18 and TRBJ1-3; 7 bases line up with TRBD1. Trimming at V came to 1 base and at J to 4 bases, leaving 7 bases not matched to a gene. CDR3 length: 16 amino acids. Germline CDR1 reads KGHSH; CDR2 reads LQKENI. The chain's CDR3 is CASSPQRQGFGNTIYF. The CDR3 DNA is TGTGCCAGCTCACCACAGCGACAGGGCTTCGGAAACACCATATATTTT.

The count of this clone is one. The CDR3 loop is CASSQVGTDNSPLHF. CDR3 nucleotide sequence: TGCGCCAGCAGCCAAGTTGGGACAGATAATTCACCCCTCCACTTT. The chain joins TRBV4-1 to TRBJ1-6; 7 bases line up with TRBD1. The CDR3 runs to 15 residues. Trimming at V came to 1 base and at J to 5 bases, leaving 2 bases not matched to a gene. Germline CDR1 is MGHRA and CDR2 is YSYEKL.

The rearrangement uses TRBV28 and TRBJ1-2; 8 bases are a match to TRBD1. Germline CDR1 is MDHEN and CDR2 is SYDVKM. After removal of 9 bases from V and 8 bases from J, the junction contained 11 bases not matched to a gene. The CDR3 loop spans 13 amino acids. The CDR3 reads CASGTGGGGGYTF. CDR3 DNA: TGTGCCAGTGGAACAGGGGGAGGAGGGGGCTACACCTTC.

The chain recombines TRBV7-9 with TRBJ2-6, with D possibly being TRBD1 (5 bases). The CDR3 is 17 amino acids. V gave up 5 bases and J gave up 2 bases, with 16 bases separating them. Germline V gives CDR1 SEHNR, CDR2 FQNEAQ (reference sequence). Here the CDR3 reads CASSPRTRPPGANVLTF. In DNA form, the CDR3 reads TGTGCCAGCAGCCCAAGGACAAGGCCCCCTGGGGCCAACGTCCTGACTTTC.

This CDR3 is CAIAGFLGSPLHF. CDR3 nucleotides: TGTGCCATTGCGGGGTTTTTAGGGTCACCCCTCCACTTT. The chain is built from TRBV10-3 and TRBJ1-6; D not resolved. The ends were cut back, 9 bases at V and 10 bases at J, with 16 bases in the middle. The V gene's germline CDR1 is ENHRY and CDR2 SYGVKD. There are 13 residues in the CDR3.

The chain is built from TRBV5-1 and TRBJ2-7; weak D call: TRBD2 (6 bases). Germline-derived CDR1 and CDR2 are SGHRS and YFSETQ. CDR3 length: 14 amino acids. The V gene lost 5 bases and the J gene lost 0 bases, with 12 bases spanning the gap. CDR3 in amino acids: CASRVSGTSYEQYF. CDR3 nucleotide sequence: TGCGCCAGCAGGGTTAGCGGAACCTCCTACGAGCAGTACTTC.

J is TRBJ2-3 and V is TRBV11-3, with D possibly matching TRBD1 (5 bases). Germline lookup yields CDR1 SGHNT and CDR2 YENEEA. V was cut by 3 bases and J by 0 bases, with 10 bases left in between. There are 15 residues in the CDR3. The chain's CDR3 is CASSFKGSSTDTQYF. CDR3 sequence (DNA): TGTGCCAGCAGCTTCAAGGGGTCTAGCACAGATACGCAGTATTTT.

This chain connects TRBV3-1 (or the pseudogene TRBV3-2) to TRBJ1-1; tentative D call: TRBD1 (5 bases). Trimming removed 3 bases at V and 4 bases at J, with 9 bases between. Germline CDR1 is LGHDT and CDR2 is YNNKEL (reference sequence). The CDR3 covers 13 residues. Written as DNA, the CDR3 is TGTGCCAGCAGCCAGTCAGGGCGCACTGAAGCTTTCTTT. This codes for CASSQSGRTEAFF.

The genes are TRBV5-1 and TRBJ1-3; D gene uncertain. V dropped 0 bases and J dropped 3 bases, with 4 bases sitting between them. This CDR3 region has 13 residues. Germline V gene sequence: CDR1 SGHRS, CDR2 YFSETQ. This chain's CDR3 is CASSLASGNTIYF. CDR3 in DNA: TGCGCCAGCAGCTTGGCTAGTGGAAACACCATATATTTT.